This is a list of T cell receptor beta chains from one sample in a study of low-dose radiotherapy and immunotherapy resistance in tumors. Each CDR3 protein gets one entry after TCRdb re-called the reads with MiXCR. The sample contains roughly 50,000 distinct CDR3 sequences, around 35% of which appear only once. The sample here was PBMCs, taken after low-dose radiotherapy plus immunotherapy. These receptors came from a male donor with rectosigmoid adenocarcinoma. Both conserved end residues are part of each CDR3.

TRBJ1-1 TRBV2 CASSEGTFIF
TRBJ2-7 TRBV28 CASRPTGTGGVYEQYF
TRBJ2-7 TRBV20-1 CSASPRPSGPAYEQYF
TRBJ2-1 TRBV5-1 CASSFLEAYNEQFF
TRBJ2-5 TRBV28 CASSPAGQKETQYF
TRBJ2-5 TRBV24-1 CATSDLSAGKETQYF
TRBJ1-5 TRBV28 CASSTRGGQPQHF
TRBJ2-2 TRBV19 CATRLAGANGELFF
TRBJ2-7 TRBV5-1 CASSLGSGGPINEQYF
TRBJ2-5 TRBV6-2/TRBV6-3 CASSYSSPETQYF
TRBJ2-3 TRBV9 CASSVRGQRGGLADTQYF
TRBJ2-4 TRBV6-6 CASSYSSGLAKNIQYF
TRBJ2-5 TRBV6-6 CASSSRDREGETQYF
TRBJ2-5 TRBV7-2 CASSLGGTDQETQYF
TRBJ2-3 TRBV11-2 CASSLAPSGGGTTDTQYF
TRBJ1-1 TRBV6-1 CASSEVPPGTEAFF
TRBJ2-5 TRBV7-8 CASSFGQGKETQYF
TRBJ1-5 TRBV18 CASSPEAGGRQPQHF
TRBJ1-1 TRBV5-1 CASSPITQGADTEAFF
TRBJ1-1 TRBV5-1 CASSLRGADANTEAFF
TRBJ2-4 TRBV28 CASSKGGAAKNIQYF
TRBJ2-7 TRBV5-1 CASSLTGTVSSYEQYF
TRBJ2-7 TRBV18 CASSPSDFLRSYEQYF
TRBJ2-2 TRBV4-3 CASSQATSGGTGELFF
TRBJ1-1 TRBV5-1 CASSLQYPGGTEAFF
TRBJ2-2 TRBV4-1 CASSQRGQGDTGELFF
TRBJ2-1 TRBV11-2 CASSFSGSNNEQFF
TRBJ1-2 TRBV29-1 CSVAGDRGFDGYTF
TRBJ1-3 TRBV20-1 CSAEDRTGNTIYF
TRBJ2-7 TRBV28 CASSLGQGGEQYF
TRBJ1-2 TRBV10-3 CAISEGTGDGYTF
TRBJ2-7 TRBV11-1 CASSAQSGHLYEQYF
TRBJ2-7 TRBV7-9 CASSPSTNEQYF
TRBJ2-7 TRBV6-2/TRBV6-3 CASSYAGLAGVIGEQYF
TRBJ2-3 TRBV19 CASSNRQPSTDTQYF
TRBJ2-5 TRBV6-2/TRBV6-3 CASSYSGGVRSETQYF
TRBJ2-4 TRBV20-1 CSASLAGRENIQYF
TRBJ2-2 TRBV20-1 CSASRRGGTGELFF
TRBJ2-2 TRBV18 CASSPPGQPNTGELFF
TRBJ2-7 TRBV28 CASLKADRYEQYF
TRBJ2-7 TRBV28 CASSLSGQIYEQYF
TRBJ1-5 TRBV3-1 CASSRQPSNQPQHF
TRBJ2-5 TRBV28 CASSPTVGTQYF
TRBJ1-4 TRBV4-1 CASSLGTGGEKLFF
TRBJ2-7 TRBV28 CASSFGTGYPLYEQYF
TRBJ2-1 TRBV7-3 CASSLLSGSVYNEQFF
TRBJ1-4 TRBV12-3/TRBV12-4 CASSLKGAGMEKLFF
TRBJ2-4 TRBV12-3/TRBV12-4 CASSFPLDGTSGSEMAKNIQYF
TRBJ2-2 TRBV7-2 CASSLAGGGAIYGELFF
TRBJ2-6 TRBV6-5 CASSDDSGANVLTF
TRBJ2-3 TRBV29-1 CSAGPGPELSTDTQYF
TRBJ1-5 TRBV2 CATGGALGQGRRQPQHF
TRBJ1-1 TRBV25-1 CASSPTLTGGSEAFF
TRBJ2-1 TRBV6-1 CASSEFLPPREQFF
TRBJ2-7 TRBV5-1 CASTPVQGVEQYF
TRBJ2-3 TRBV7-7 CASRLDRMTDTQYF
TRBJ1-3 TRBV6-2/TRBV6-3 CASSLDRGANTIYF